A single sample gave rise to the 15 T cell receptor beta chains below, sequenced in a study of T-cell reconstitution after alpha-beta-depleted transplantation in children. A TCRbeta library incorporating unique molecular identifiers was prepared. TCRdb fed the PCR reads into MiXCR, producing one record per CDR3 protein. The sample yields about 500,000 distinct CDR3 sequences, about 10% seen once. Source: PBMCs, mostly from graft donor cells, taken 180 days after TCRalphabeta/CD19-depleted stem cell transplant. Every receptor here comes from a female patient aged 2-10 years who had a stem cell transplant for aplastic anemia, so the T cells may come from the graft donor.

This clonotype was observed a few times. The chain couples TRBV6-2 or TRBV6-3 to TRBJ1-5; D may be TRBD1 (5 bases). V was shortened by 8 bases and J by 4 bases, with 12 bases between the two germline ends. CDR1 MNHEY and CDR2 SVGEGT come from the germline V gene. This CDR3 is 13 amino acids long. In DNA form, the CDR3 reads TGTGCCAGCTTACAGGACGGTAATCAGCCCCAGCATTTT. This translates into CASLQDGNQPQHF.

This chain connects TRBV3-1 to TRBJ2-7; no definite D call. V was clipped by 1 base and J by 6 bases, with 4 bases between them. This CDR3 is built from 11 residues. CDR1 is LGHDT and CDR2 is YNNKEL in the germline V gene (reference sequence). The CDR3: CASSQGGEQYV. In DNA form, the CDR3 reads TGTGCCAGCAGCCAAGGAGGCGAGCAGTACGTC.

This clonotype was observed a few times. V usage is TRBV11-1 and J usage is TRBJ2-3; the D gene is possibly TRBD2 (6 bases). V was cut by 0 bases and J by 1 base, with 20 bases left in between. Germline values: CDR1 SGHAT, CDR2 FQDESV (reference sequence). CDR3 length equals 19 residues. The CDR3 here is CASSLAVGGQRAGTDTQYF. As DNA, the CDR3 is TGTGCCAGCAGCTTAGCGGTGGGGGGTCAGCGGGCCGGCACAGATACGCAGTATTTT.

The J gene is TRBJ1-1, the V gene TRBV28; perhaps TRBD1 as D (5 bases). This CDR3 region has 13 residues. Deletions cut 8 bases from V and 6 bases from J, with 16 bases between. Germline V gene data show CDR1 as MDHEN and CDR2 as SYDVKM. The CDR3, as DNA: TGTGCCAGCGAAACATGGATGGGGGCTGAAGCTTTCTTT. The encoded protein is CASETWMGAEAFF.

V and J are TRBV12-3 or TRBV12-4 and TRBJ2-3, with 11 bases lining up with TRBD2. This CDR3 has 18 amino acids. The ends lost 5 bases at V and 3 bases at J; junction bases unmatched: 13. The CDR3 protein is CASSPQEIAGGPTDTQYF. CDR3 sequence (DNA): TGTGCCAGCAGTCCCCAAGAGATAGCGGGAGGGCCAACAGATACGCAGTATTTT.

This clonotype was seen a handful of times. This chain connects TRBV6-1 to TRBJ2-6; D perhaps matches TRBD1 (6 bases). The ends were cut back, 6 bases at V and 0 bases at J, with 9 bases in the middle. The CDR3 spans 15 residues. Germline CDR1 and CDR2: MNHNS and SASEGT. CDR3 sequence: CASSRGFSGANVLTF. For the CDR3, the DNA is TGTGCCAGCAGCAGGGGTTTCTCTGGGGCCAACGTCCTGACTTTC.

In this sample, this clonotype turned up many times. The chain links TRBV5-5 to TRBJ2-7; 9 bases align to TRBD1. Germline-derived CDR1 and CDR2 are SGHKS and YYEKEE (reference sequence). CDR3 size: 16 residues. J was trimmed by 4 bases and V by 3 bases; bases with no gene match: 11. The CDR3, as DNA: TGTGCCAGCAGCTCCCCCTCGGGACAGGGATTTTACGAGCAGTACGTC. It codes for CASSSPSGQGFYEQYV.

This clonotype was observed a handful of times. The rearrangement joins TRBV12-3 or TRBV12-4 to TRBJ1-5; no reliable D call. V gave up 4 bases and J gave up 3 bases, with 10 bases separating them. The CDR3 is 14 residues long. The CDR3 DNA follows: TGTGCCAGCAGTTGGCCGGGTCCCAATCAGCCCCAGCATTTT. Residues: CASSWPGPNQPQHF.

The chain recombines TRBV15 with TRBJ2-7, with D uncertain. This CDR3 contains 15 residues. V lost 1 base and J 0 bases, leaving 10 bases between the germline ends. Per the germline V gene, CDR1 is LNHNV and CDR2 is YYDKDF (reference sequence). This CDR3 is CATSRGRRTSYEQYF. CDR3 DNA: TGTGCCACCAGCAGAGGTCGTCGGACCTCCTACGAGCAGTACTTC.

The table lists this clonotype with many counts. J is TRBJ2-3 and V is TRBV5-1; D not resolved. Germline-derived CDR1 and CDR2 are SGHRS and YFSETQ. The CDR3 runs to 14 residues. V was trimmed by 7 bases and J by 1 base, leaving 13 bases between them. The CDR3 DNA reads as TGCGCCAGCTCCGTAGGAAGGGGCACAGATACGCAGTATTTT. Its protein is CASSVGRGTDTQYF.

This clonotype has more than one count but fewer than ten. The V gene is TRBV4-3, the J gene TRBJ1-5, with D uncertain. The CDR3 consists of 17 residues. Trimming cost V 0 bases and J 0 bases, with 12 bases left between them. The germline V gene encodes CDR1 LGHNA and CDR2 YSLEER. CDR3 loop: CASSQEWQLNSNQPQHF. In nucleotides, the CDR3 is TGCGCCAGCAGCCAAGAGTGGCAGCTTAATAGCAATCAGCCCCAGCATTTT.

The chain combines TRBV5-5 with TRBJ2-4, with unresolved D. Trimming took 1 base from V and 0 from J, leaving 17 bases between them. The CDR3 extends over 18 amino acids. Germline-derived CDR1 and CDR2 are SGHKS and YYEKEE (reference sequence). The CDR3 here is CASSLISWVGRAKNIQYF. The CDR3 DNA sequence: TGTGCCAGCAGCTTGATATCGTGGGTTGGCCGAGCCAAAAACATTCAGTACTTC. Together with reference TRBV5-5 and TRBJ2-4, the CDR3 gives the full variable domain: DAGVTQSPTHLIKTRGQQVTLRCSPISGHKSVSWYQQVLGQGPQFIFQYYEKEERGRGNFPDRFSARQFPNYSSELNVNALLLGDSALYLCASSLISWVGRAKNIQYFGAGTRLSVL.

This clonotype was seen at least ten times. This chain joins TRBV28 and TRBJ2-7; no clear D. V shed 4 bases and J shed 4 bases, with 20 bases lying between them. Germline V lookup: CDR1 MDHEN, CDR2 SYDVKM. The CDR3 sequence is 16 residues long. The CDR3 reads CASSSPPPWVPYEQYF. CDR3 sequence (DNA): TGTGCCAGCAGTTCCCCCCCGCCCTGGGTCCCGTACGAGCAGTACTTC.

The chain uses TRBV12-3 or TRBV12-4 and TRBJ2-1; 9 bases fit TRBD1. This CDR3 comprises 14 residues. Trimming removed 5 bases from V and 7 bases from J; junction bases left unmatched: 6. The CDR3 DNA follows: TGTGCCAGCAGTACCCGACAGGGGGAGAATGAGCAGTTCTTC. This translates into CASSTRQGENEQFF.

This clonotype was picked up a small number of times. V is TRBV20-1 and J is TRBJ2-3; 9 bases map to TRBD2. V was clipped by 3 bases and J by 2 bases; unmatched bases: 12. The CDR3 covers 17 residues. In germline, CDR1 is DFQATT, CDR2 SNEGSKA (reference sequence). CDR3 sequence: CSASQGTSGSTTDTQYF. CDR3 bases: TGCAGTGCTAGCCAGGGAACTAGCGGGTCTACCACAGATACGCAGTATTTT.